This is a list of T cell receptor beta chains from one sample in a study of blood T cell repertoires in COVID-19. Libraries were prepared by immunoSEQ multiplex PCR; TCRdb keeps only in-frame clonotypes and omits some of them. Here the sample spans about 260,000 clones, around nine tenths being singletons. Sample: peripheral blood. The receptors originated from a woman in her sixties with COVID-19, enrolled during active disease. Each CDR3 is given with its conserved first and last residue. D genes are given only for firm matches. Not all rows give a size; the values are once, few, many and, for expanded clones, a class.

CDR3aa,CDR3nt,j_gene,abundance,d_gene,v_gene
CASSDGTGAVQPQHF,TGTGCCAGCAGTGACGGGACAGGGGCGGTTCAGCCCCAGCATTTT,TRBJ1-5,.,TRBD1,TRBV6-1
CATSRGTGIDSGANVLTF,TGTGCCACCAGCAGAGGAACAGGGATAGACTCTGGGGCCAACGTCCTGACTTTC,TRBJ2-6,.,.,TRBV15
CASSLVSGGASNQPQHF,TGTGCCAGCAGCTTGGTTTCAGGGGGCGCGAGCAATCAGCCCCAGCATTTT,TRBJ1-5,.,TRBD1,TRBV5-5
CASRGDSGGCTDTQYF,TGTGCCAGCAGGGGGGATAGCGGGGGTTGCACAGATACGCAGTATTTT,TRBJ2-3,.,.,TRBV21-1
CASSLQDYEQYF,TGTGCCAGCAGTTTACAGGACTACGAGCAGTACTTC,TRBJ2-7,.,.,TRBV6-2/TRBV6-3
CASSLARTGPNTGELFF,TGTGCCAGCAGCTTAGCTAGAACAGGGCCCAACACCGGGGAGCTGTTTTTT,TRBJ2-2,.,.,TRBV7-9
CASSRSTDTQYF,TGCGCCAGCAGCCGTAGCACAGATACGCAGTATTTT,TRBJ2-3,once,.,TRBV5-1
CASSSLGTGDYEQYF,TGTGCCAGCAGCTCCCTCGGGACAGGGGACTACGAGCAGTACTTC,TRBJ2-7,few,TRBD1,TRBV27
CASSVQGLSYGYTF,TGTGCCAGCAGCGTTCAGGGGTTAAGCTATGGCTACACCTTC,TRBJ1-2,.,.,TRBV7-2
CASSIKTSGGELFF,TGTGCCAGTAGTATCAAGACATCCGGCGGGGAGCTGTTTTTT,TRBJ2-2,.,.,TRBV19
CASSQGQSYGYTF,TGTGCCAGTAGTCAGGGACAGAGCTATGGCTACACCTTC,TRBJ1-2,.,TRBD1,TRBV19